Reported below is one TCR beta chain. The CDR3 loop spans 14 amino acids. The data belong to a study of blood T cell repertoires in COVID-19. This table comes from immunoSEQ multiplex PCR, and its TCRdb copy is limited to in-frame clones, with some not included. This table has more than 95,000 clones, about four fifths appearing once. V and J are TRBV12-1 and TRBJ1-1; TRBD1 reflects the table's D call only, with no check against the DNA. TRBV12-1 represents a pseudogene. The specimen sequenced was peripheral blood. The sequence was collected from a man in his fifties or sixties with acute or convalescent COVID-19. Here the CDR3 DNA reads TGTGCCAGCAGCTCCCGACAGAAGAACACTGAAGCTTTCTTT. Encoded protein: CASSSRQKNTEAFF.